This TCR beta chain was sequenced during a study of T cell changes during pregnancy in multiple sclerosis. Libraries were prepared by immunoSEQ multiplex PCR; TCRdb keeps only in-frame clonotypes and omits some of them. The table lists approximately 100,000 clones, 80% to 95% of them singletons. The CDR3 is made up of 14 amino acids. Deletions cut 4 bases from V and 4 bases from J, with 13 bases between. Germline V gene data show CDR1 as MNHEY and CDR2 as SVGAGI. Sequencing was performed on peripheral blood, taken after pregnancy. This chain joins TRBV6-5 and TRBJ2-5; D gene uncertain. This sequence originates from a female donor with multiple sclerosis, enrolled in a pregnancy study. The CDR3 nucleotides are TGTGCCAGCAGTTGGGCTACGTCGGCAGAGACCCAGTACTTC. Its protein is CASSWATSAETQYF.